The rows below give T cell receptor beta chains drawn from one sample of a study of shared clonotypes between healthy human individuals. Measured with immunoSEQ multiplex PCR; TCRdb has only the in-frame clones, and not every one. The data contain 2 million to 2.5 million clones, about 95% of them seen just once; the ten biggest clones take up 0.85% to 1.2%. What was sequenced was naive CD8+ T cells sorted from blood. The receptors here all came from a man aged 18-30 years in good health. The conserved cysteine and the conserved F or W are not part of the CDR3 here. Fields, in order: CDR3 protein, CDR3 length, J gene, V gene.

CDR3: ASSASGGYNEQF
length: 12
J: TRBJ2-1
V: TRBV7-9

CDR3: ASSIDWAASYEQY
length: 13
J: TRBJ2-7
V: TRBV19

CDR3: ASSLTGSDQPQH
length: 12
J: TRBJ1-5
V: TRBV27

CDR3: ASSQGPGDTEAF
length: 12
J: TRBJ1-1
V: TRBV4-3

CDR3: AISERSQDQKNIQY
length: 14
J: TRBJ2-4
V: TRBV10-3

CDR3: ATSRDAALLNEAF
length: 13
J: TRBJ1-1
V: TRBV15

CDR3: ASSPTVDPIGFNEKLF
length: 16
J: TRBJ1-4
V: TRBV11-2

CDR3: ASSPRSTAGTGELF
length: 14
J: TRBJ2-2
V: TRBV4-1

CDR3: ASSTLGRYSYEQY
length: 13
J: TRBJ2-7
V: TRBV21-1

CDR3: ASSPTVNRGYEQY
length: 13
J: TRBJ2-7
V: TRBV27

CDR3: ASSLAHSRVSNTEAF
length: 15
J: TRBJ1-1
V: TRBV7-8

CDR3: ASSPPGSSNTEAF
length: 13
J: TRBJ1-1
V: TRBV7-9

CDR3: AWSHNPGTVSYEQY
length: 14
J: TRBJ2-7
V: TRBV30

CDR3: ASSWMHRDVY
length: 10
J: TRBJ2-5
V: TRBV4-1

CDR3: ASSLQGLGDEQF
length: 12
J: TRBJ2-1
V: TRBV7-9

CDR3: ASRGQGAGNSPLH
length: 13
J: TRBJ1-6
V: TRBV27

CDR3: ASSPDSMIGNTIY
length: 13
J: TRBJ1-3
V: TRBV6-6

CDR3: ASSFGVGNQPQH
length: 12
J: TRBJ1-5
V: TRBV19

CDR3: ASSIDAGEGTEAF
length: 13
J: TRBJ1-1
V: TRBV19

CDR3: ASSISALDREGGYT
length: 14
J: TRBJ1-2
V: TRBV5-4

CDR3: AWSELSTGYEQY
length: 12
J: TRBJ2-7
V: TRBV30

CDR3: ASSQPAGNTGELF
length: 13
J: TRBJ2-2
V: TRBV4-1

CDR3: AISTVPGQGKGEKLF
length: 15
J: TRBJ1-4
V: TRBV10-3

CDR3: ASSAGTGAYEQY
length: 12
J: -
V: TRBV27

CDR3: ASSLSMGGSTDTQY
length: 14
J: TRBJ2-3
V: TRBV27

CDR3: ASSFDGEKLF
length: 10
J: TRBJ1-4
V: TRBV5-5

CDR3: SVIGQGGYEQY
length: 11
J: TRBJ2-7
V: TRBV29-1

CDR3: ASSFDPLTGAYEQY
length: 14
J: TRBJ2-7
V: TRBV5-1

CDR3: ASSTSGTDTQY
length: 11
J: TRBJ2-3
V: TRBV9

CDR3: ASGLLNSPLH
length: 10
J: TRBJ1-6
V: TRBV19

CDR3: AWNAVGLTTGELF
length: 13
J: TRBJ2-2
V: TRBV30

CDR3: ASSEALADTQY
length: 11
J: TRBJ2-3
V: TRBV2

CDR3: ASSPGVSTGGAETQY
length: 15
J: TRBJ2-5
V: TRBV4-1

CDR3: ASSPGTYEQY
length: 10
J: TRBJ2-7
V: TRBV6-6

CDR3: SGGPTDTQY
length: 9
J: TRBJ2-3
V: TRBV20-1

CDR3: ASSFAASYEQY
length: 11
J: TRBJ2-7
V: TRBV11-1

CDR3: ASSFRWGEQETQY
length: 13
J: TRBJ2-5
V: TRBV27

CDR3: ASSESLGPLAGLGDEQF
length: 17
J: TRBJ2-1
V: TRBV10-2

CDR3: ASSTGLAGGPGEQF
length: 14
J: TRBJ2-1
V: TRBV7-6

CDR3: ASSPFREPYEQY
length: 12
J: TRBJ2-7
V: TRBV7-2

CDR3: ASSEHSGGPGTGELF
length: 15
J: TRBJ2-2
V: TRBV2

CDR3: ASSLGQISYEQY
length: 12
J: TRBJ2-7
V: TRBV27

CDR3: ATGQGAHEQY
length: 10
J: TRBJ2-7
V: TRBV15

CDR3: ASSLEDSVANYGYT
length: 14
J: TRBJ1-2
V: TRBV7-9

CDR3: ASSQVTATDTQY
length: 12
J: TRBJ2-3
V: TRBV4-1

CDR3: ASSLVAGGSTGELF
length: 14
J: TRBJ2-2
V: TRBV7-2

CDR3: ASHGDYRTDTQY
length: 12
J: TRBJ2-3
V: TRBV5-1

CDR3: SVLGGRVPHEQY
length: 12
J: TRBJ2-7
V: TRBV29-1

CDR3: ASSHLGGQGNTEAF
length: 14
J: TRBJ1-1
V: TRBV4-1

CDR3: ASSPTGGEQY
length: 10
J: TRBJ2-7
V: TRBV27

CDR3: ASSLDRTLYGYT
length: 12
J: TRBJ1-2
V: TRBV11-1

CDR3: ASSLLARVDTQY
length: 12
J: TRBJ2-3
V: TRBV7-2